The entry that follows covers one T cell receptor beta chain sequence. Its antigen is unknown. This specimen belongs to a study of radiation and T cells in renal cell carcinoma. Whole-study context: Nephrectomy followed 15 Gy stereotactic body radiation by 4 weeks.

Sequenced by immunoSEQ multiplex PCR; TCRdb stores in-frame clones only, minus some. The repertoire holds roughly 100,000 clones, with around nine tenths as singletons. Study findings and constraints: From baseline, blood top tumor clonotypes peaked at 2 weeks post-radiation. Without pretreatment biopsies, baseline tumor clonotype presence was undetermined.

The CDR3 is made up of 13 amino acids. Germline values: CDR1 MNHEY, CDR2 SVGAGI. Trimming took 7 bases from V and 12 from J, leaving 22 bases between them. As to time point: baseline pretreatment blood. Treatment specified: 15 Gy SBRT to primary tumor, nephrectomy 4 weeks later. Clear cell pathology was present in this patient's renal cell carcinoma. The clonotype originates from a man in his fifties or sixties with renal cell carcinoma. This rearrangement joins TRBV6-5 to TRBJ2-7; no firm D call. The material sequenced was blood, taken from a patient whose treatment included radiotherapy and nephrectomy. The CDR3 DNA follows: TGTGCCAGCAAAGAATGGGCCTTTCCCGTGTTGTACTTC. It specifies CASKEWAFPVLYF.